This record concerns one T cell receptor beta chain sequence. This clone was observed a few times. The antigen it recognizes is unknown. No base qualities exist here, and no much larger clone lies one base off it. The entire isolated RNA was reverse transcribed using the High Capacity cDNA Reverse Transcription Kit, and thus expressed TCRB transcripts were sequenced. Deep immunoSEQ sequencing was applied to naive, central memory and regulatory T cell samples, giving an average of about 3.57 million total reads per sample. After sorted cells were lysed in RLT buffer, RNA was extracted with DNase-treated RNeasy Micro or Mini kits, with the choice depending on cell number. To prevent cross-contamination, each cell subset was processed individually, whereas patient and healthy donor samples were processed jointly. TCRB sequences were amplified from cDNA with the immunoSEQ multiplex PCR, producing 87-bp fragments spanning the CDR3 region. Amplicons were sequenced on the Illumina HiSeq platform. Per the original workflow: PCR bias was corrected computationally using synthetic template baselines, and reads within Hamming distance 2 were collapsed, with unmergeable singletons discarded. Reads were aligned against IMGT so that V, D and J genes, CDR3 length and insertions or deletions at six rearrangement sites could be assigned. Within each subset, clonotype counts were normalized to sorted cell number, after which true diversity and Gini coefficients were computed with the tcR R package. The overlap coefficient, calculated on TCRB nucleotide sequences, was used to measure repertoire sharing. As a proxy for the pre-selection repertoire, out-of-frame TCRB sequences from naive cells were analyzed. This immuneACCESS table, as held by TCRdb, lists in-frame sequences with V and J called but not all clones. Of the missing ones, under half trace to an unresolved V gene in checked studies; the others have no known cause. That table supplies the V and J calls and clone size; D and trimming were determined from the DNA. This sample is represented by roughly 340,000 clones; around an eighth of them were singletons. The ten most abundant clones make up 0.0095% to 0.012% of the sample.

These data come from a study of beta chain features in type 1 diabetes (dated by TCRdb to the late 2010s). Background on the whole study: Mean age, gender distribution, total cell number and subset yield were not different between patients and healthy donors. A total of roughly 99,000,000 sorted cells were examined across all samples, and the number of cells per subset was strongly correlated with RNA yield. In the study, TCRB repertoires of sorted circulating CD4+ T cell subsets from recently diagnosed type 1 diabetes patients were compared with those of matched healthy donors. Naive and central memory subsets were obtained from all 30 or so donors, but regulatory and stem cell-like memory subsets were isolated from only 8 patients and 8 healthy donors. The paper's findings and limits, for the study overall: At VDJ recombination sites, type 1 diabetes patients had fewer insertions and more deleted nucleotides, which implies abnormalities in thymic rearrangement. Because the HLA sub-analyses included only small numbers of individuals, any influence of HLA type on TCRB rearrangement was left unresolved. Naive, central memory and regulatory TCRB repertoires appeared to be more similar among patients than among healthy donors. A moderate but significant shortening of TCRB CDR3 length was observed in type 1 diabetes patients in all four CD4+ subsets. Because cDNA rather than genomic DNA was sequenced, highly expressing activated cells could have been over-represented, although no difference in activation and CD3 levels was found between groups. PCR might favor shorter templates, but patient and control samples were amplified and corrected together, so any skew would affect both groups equally.

Each donor gave one peripheral blood draw, approximately 100 mL on average, collected into heparinised tubes. A BD FACSAria II was used to sort naive, central memory, regulatory and stem cell-like memory CD4+ T cells with a panel that included CD45RO, CCR7, CD25, CD127, CD95 and CD27. All sorted populations exceeded 95% purity. PBMCs were separated immediately by Lymphoprep density gradient centrifugation and were stained directly, without being cultured. So that batch effects would be minimized, each experiment stained and sorted samples in pairs, pairing one healthy donor with one patient. Taken from the germline V gene, the CDR1 and CDR2 loops are LGHNA and YSLEER. V and J lose 1 base and 6 bases, and a span of 16 bases separates them. The CDR3 goes from the cysteine to the phenylalanine over 15 residues. Only the CDR3 region is kept as DNA, spanning 45 bases read in frame from base 1.

The chain was built from TRBV4-3 and TRBJ2-7; D gene: possibly TRBD2, on 5 matching bases. The TCR was taken from a woman under 30 with type 1 diabetes. Sequencing was done on a sample of naive CD4+ T cells from blood. This sample's cell subset or site label indicates: true naive CD4+ T cells. For the CDR3, the sequence is CASSQAVTWAGEQYF. The bases are TGCGCCAGCAGCCAAGCTGTGACCTGGGCGGGCGAGCAGTACTTC.